The clone carrying this TCR beta chain appeared a few times. This entry is derived from a study of blood T cell repertoires in COVID-19. In germline, CDR1 is MDHEN, CDR2 SYDVKM. Trimming removed 7 bases at V and 0 bases at J, with 13 bases between. This CDR3 comprises 14 residues. Clones were read by immunoSEQ multiplex PCR, and TCRdb kept only the in-frame ones, dropping some. The sample consists of some 90,000 clones, roughly 72% of them appearing once. The chain is built from TRBV28 and TRBJ2-7; D is perhaps TRBD1 (6 bases). This receptor was taken from a woman aged 55 to 70 in a cohort sampled during active or convalescent COVID-19. Material: peripheral blood. In DNA, the CDR3 is TGTGCCAGCATCAGGGGCGGACCCTCCTACGAGCAGTACTTC. Residues: CASIRGGPSYEQYF.